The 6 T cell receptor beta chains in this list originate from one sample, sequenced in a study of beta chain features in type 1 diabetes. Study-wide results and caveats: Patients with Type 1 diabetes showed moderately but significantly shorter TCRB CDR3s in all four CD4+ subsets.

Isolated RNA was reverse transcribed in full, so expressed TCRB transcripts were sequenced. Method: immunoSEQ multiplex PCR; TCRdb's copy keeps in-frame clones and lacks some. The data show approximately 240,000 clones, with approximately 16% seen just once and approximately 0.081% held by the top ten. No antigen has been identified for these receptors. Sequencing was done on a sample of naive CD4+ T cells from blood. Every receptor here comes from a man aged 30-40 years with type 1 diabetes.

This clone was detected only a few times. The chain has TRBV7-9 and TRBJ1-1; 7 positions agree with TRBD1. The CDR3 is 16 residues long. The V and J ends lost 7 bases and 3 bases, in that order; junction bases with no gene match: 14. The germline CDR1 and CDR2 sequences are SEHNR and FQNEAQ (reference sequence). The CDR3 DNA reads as TGTGCCAGCACCAAGGACCTCCGAGACAGGGACACTGAAGCTTTCTTT. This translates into CASTKDLRDRDTEAFF.

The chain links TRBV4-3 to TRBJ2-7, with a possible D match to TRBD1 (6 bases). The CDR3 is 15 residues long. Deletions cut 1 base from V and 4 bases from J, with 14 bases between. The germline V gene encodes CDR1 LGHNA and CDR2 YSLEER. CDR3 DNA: TGCGCCAGCAGCCAAGGTGGAACAGGGCCATACGAGCAGTACTTC. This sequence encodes CASSQGGTGPYEQYF.

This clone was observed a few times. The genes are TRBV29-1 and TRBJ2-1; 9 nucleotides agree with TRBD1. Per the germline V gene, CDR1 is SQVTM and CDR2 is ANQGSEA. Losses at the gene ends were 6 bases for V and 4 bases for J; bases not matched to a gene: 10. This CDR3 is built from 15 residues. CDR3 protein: CSVAIGTGNYNEQFF. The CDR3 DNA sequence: TGCAGCGTCGCTATCGGGACAGGGAATTACAATGAGCAGTTCTTC.

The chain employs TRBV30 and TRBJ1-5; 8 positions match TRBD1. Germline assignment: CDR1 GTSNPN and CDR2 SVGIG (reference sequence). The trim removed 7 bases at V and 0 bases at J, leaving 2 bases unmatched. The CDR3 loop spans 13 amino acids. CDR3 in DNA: TGTGCCTCACAGGGGGATAGCAATCAGCCCCAGCATTTT. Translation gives CASQGDSNQPQHF.

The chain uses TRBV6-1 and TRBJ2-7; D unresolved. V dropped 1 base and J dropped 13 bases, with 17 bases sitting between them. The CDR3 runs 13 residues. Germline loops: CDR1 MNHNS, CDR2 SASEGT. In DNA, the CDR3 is TGTGCCAGCAGTGAAGTTGCGGCAGCAAATAACTACTTC. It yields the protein CASSEVAAANNYF.

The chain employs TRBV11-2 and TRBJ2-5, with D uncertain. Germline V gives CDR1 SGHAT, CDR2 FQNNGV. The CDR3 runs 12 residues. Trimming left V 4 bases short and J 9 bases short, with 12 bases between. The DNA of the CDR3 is TGTGCCAGCAGCTATGGGGATAAGTCCCAGTACTTC. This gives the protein CASSYGDKSQYF. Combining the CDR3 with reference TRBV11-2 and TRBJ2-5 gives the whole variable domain EAGVAQSPRYKIIEKRQSVAFWCNPISGHATLYWYQQILGQGPKLLIQFQNNGVVDDSQLPKDRFSAERLKGVDSTLKIQPAKLEDSAVYLCASSYGDKSQYFGPGTRLLVL.